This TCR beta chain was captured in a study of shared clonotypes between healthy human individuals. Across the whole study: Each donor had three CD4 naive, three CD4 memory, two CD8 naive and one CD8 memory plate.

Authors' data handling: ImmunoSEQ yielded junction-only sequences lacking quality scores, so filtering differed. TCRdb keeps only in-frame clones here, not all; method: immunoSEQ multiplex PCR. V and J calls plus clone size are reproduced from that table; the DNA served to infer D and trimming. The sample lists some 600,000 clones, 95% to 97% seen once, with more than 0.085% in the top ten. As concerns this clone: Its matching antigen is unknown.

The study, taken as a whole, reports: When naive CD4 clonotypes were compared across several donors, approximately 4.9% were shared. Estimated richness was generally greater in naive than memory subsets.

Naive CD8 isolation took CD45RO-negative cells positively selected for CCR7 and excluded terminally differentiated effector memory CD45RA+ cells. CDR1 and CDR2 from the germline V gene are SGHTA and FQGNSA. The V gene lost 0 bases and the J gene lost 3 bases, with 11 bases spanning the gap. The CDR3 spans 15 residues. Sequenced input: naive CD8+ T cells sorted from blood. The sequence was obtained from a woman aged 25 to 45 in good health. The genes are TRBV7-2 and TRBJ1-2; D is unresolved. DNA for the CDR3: TGTGCCAGCAGCTTAGCCCCAGGAATCGACTATGGCTACACCTTC. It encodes CASSLAPGIDYGYTF.